This TCR beta chain was sequenced during a study of blood T cells in healthy people across ages. V lost 4 bases, J lost 6 bases, and 5 bases stayed unmatched. Germline loops: CDR1 KGHSY, CDR2 FQNENV. The CDR3 sequence is 14 residues long. The use of a sample-barcoded 5' primer and a J-beta primer mix characterized a second PCR of roughly 6 to 11 cycles. Each CDR3 protein gets one entry after TCRdb re-called the 5' RACE reads with MiXCR. The sample has roughly 550,000 distinct CDR3 sequences, about 25% seen once. This clonotype has a handful of counts. These data also formed part of another study, on T cells of mothers and their children. As that report states: No T cell clones of persistent microchimeric origin were detected.

The sequence derives from a boy younger than 18 in good health. Source material: blood. This chain connects TRBV16 to TRBJ1-4; 7 bases are a match to TRBD1. CDR3 residues: CASSPQGEDEKLFF. CDR3 coding DNA: TGTGCCAGCAGCCCTCAGGGGGAGGATGAAAAACTGTTTTTT.